Given below is one T cell receptor (beta chain) in context. The antigen is undetermined. TCRdb's copy holds only in-frame clones and misses some; the assay was immunoSEQ multiplex PCR. The repertoire consists of 450,000 to 600,000 clones, with around 79% occurring once and the leading ten covering roughly 13%. CDR3 length equals 17 residues. The ends lost 5 bases at V and 4 bases at J; junction bases unmatched: 14. Germline values: CDR1 MDHEN, CDR2 SYDVKM. Healthy HIV-negative adults with no recent acute infections or vaccinations were recruited as donors. The data were taken from a study of shared clonotypes between healthy human individuals. Findings of the study overall: Only blood underwent sampling, and tissue repertoires likely differ.

The sample consisted of PBMCs. The chain employs TRBV28 and TRBJ2-1; the match to TRBD2 covers 7 bases. The receptor was isolated from a middle-aged woman in good health. Some clones in this sample may be carry-over from other donors' samples. The CDR3 nucleotides read TGTGCCAGCAGTCCCCCCGGGGCGGGAGTGGGGTACAATGAGCAGTTCTTC. This translates into CASSPPGAGVGYNEQFF. Full variable domain (remainder filled in from reference TRBV28 and TRBJ2-1): DVKVTQSSRYLVKRTGEKVFLECVQDMDHENMFWYRQDPGLGLRLIYFSYDVKMKEKGDIPEGYSVSREKKERFSLILESASTNQTSMYLCASSPPGAGVGYNEQFFGPGTRLTVL.